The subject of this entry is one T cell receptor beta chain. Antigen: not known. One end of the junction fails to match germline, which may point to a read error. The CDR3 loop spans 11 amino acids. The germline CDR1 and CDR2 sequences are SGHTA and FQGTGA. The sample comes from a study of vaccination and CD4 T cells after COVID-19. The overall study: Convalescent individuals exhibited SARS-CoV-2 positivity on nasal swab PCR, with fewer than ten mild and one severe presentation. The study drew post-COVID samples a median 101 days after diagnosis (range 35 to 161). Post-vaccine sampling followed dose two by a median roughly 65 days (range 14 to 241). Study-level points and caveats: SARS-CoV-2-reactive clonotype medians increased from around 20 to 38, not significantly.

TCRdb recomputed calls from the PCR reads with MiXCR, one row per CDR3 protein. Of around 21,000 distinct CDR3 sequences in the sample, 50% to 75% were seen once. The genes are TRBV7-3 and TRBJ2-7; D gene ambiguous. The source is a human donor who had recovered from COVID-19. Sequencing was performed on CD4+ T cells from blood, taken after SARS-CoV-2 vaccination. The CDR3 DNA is TGTGCCAGCAGCGTAACAGAAGAGCAGTACTTC. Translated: CASSVTEEQYF.